This TCR beta chain was profiled in a study of blood T cell repertoires in COVID-19. Study-wide background: T cells, B-cell-depleted T cells, or PBMCs provided the cDNA or gDNA that served as material.

The CDR3 is 12 residues long. In germline, CDR1 is SEHNR, CDR2 FQNEAQ (reference sequence). V was cut by 1 base and J by 6 bases, with 5 bases left in between. In the source study's methods: Amplification of reference gene primers provided the estimated nucleated cell counts. Sequencing used immunoSEQ multiplex PCR; TCRdb keeps in-frame clones, though not all of them. V, J and clone size are those of that table, while D and trimming were read from the DNA. Among over 110,000 clones listed, roughly four fifths were seen once. The chain is built from TRBV7-9 and TRBJ2-3; D ambiguous. The sample was peripheral blood. The receptor was isolated from a man older than 75 with acute or convalescent COVID-19. CDR3 amino acids: CASSLGYDTQYF. CDR3 bases: TGTGCCAGCAGCTTAGGCTACGATACGCAGTATTTT. Using reference TRBV7-9 and TRBJ2-3 for the parts outside the CDR3, the full variable domain is DTGVSQNPRHKITKRGQNVTFRCDPISEHNRLYWYRQTLGQGPEFLTYFQNEAQLEKSRLLSDRFSAERPKGSFSTLEIQRTEQGDSAMYLCASSLGYDTQYFGPGTRLTVL.